The 14 T cell receptor beta chains in this list originate from one sample, sequenced in a study of T cell responses to AZD1222 COVID-19 vaccine. Sequencing used immunoSEQ multiplex PCR; TCRdb keeps in-frame clones, though not all of them. The sample consists of roughly 80,000 clones, about 90% of them appearing once. Specimen: peripheral blood, collected on day 0 of AZD1222 vaccination. Receptor source: an adult in good health.

The V gene is TRBV5-1, the J gene TRBJ1-1; 8 nucleotides agree with TRBD1. J gave up 1 base and V 2 bases, and 4 bases lay outside the gene matches. CDR3 length: 15 residues. The germline V gene has CDR1 SGHRS and CDR2 YFSETQ. The CDR3 DNA follows: TGCGCCAGCAGCTTTTCCGGGACAGGGAACACTGAAGCTTTCTTT. Its translation: CASSFSGTGNTEAFF. Combining the CDR3 with reference TRBV5-1 and TRBJ1-1 gives the whole variable domain KAGVTQTPRYLIKTRGQQVTLSCSPISGHRSVSWYQQTPGQGLQFLFEYFSETQRNKGNFPGRFSGRQFSNSRSEMNVSTLELGDSALYLCASSFSGTGNTEAFFGQGTRLTVV.

This clone was detected only a few times. The V and J genes are TRBV28 and TRBJ1-1; D remains unclear. The V and J ends lost 2 bases and 0 bases respectively, with 10 bases between them. Germline V gene data show CDR1 as MDHEN and CDR2 as SYDVKM. The CDR3 consists of 15 residues. The CDR3 region is CASSLEQPMNTEAFF. The CDR3, as DNA: TGTGCCAGCAGTTTAGAGCAGCCAATGAACACTGAAGCTTTCTTT.

V and J are TRBV7-2 and TRBJ1-1; D not certain. Trimming took 4 bases from V and 4 from J, leaving 10 bases between them. This CDR3 is 13 amino acids long. Per the germline V gene, CDR1 is SGHTA and CDR2 is FQGNSA. The CDR3 DNA reads as TGTGCCAGCAGCTCCGACGGCGTCACTGAAGCTTTCTTT. It specifies CASSSDGVTEAFF.

The rearrangement joins TRBV28 to TRBJ2-7; D is uncertain. Trimming removed 6 bases from V and 6 bases from J, with 12 bases in between. This CDR3 has 12 amino acids. Germline V gene data show CDR1 as MDHEN and CDR2 as SYDVKM. The CDR3 sequence is CASRALLREQYF. DNA for the CDR3: TGTGCCAGCAGGGCGCTACTCCGCGAGCAGTACTTC.

The rearrangement uses TRBV25-1 and TRBJ2-2; D may be TRBD2 (5 bases). In germline, CDR1 is MGHDK, CDR2 SYGVNS. V lost 0 bases, J lost 3 bases, and 14 bases lay in between. The CDR3 loop spans 17 amino acids. The CDR3 nucleotides read TGTGCCAGCAGTGAATATCCGGGGTCTGCTCACACCGGGGAGCTGTTTTTT. This sequence encodes CASSEYPGSAHTGELFF.

CDR3 sequence: CASSQVLGTVPYEQYF. The CDR3 DNA sequence: TGCGCCAGCAGCCAAGTTTTAGGGACGGTCCCCTACGAGCAGTACTTC. The chain employs TRBV4-1 and TRBJ2-7; D is possibly TRBD1 or TRBD2 (5 bases each). The CDR3 has 16 residues. V lost 1 base and J lost 2, with 15 bases in between. The V gene's germline CDR1 is MGHRA and CDR2 YSYEKL.

The gene calls are TRBV9 and TRBJ1-4; weak D call: TRBD1 (6 bases). Germline V gene sequence: CDR1 SGDLS, CDR2 YYNGEE. This CDR3 has 15 residues. V was cut by 1 base and J by 7 bases, with 14 bases left in between. CDR3: CASSVLGTSGEKLFF. CDR3 coding DNA: TGTGCCAGCAGCGTATTGGGGACATCTGGTGAAAAACTGTTTTTT.

J is TRBJ2-2 and V is TRBV2; the D is unclear. Germline lookup yields CDR1 SNHLY and CDR2 FYNNEI. The CDR3 is 13 residues long. V lost 4 bases and J lost 8, with 11 bases in between. The CDR3, as DNA: TGTGCCAGCAGTGTCGGCCGAAGAGGGGAGCTGTTTTTT. Its translation is CASSVGRRGELFF.

The CDR3 sequence is CASIGRVDTEAFF. CDR3 nucleotide sequence: TGTGCCAGTATTGGCAGGGTGGACACTGAAGCTTTCTTT. The gene calls are TRBV19 and TRBJ1-1, with D maybe TRBD1 (5 bases). This CDR3 contains 13 residues. Germline V lookup: CDR1 LNHDA, CDR2 SQIVND (reference sequence). Trimming pared 7 bases from V and 3 bases from J, leaving 12 bases between.

The J gene is TRBJ1-6, the V gene TRBV9; D might be TRBD1 (5 bases). V shed 3 bases and J shed 7 bases, with 17 bases lying between them. CDR1 is SGDLS and CDR2 is YYNGEE in the germline V gene. The CDR3 has 16 amino acids. Here the CDR3 reads CASSALGEAGNSPLHF. The DNA for the CDR3 is TGTGCCAGCAGCGCCCTAGGGGAAGCGGGCAATTCACCCCTCCACTTT.

The V call is TRBV27, the J call TRBJ2-7, with D tentatively TRBD1 (6 bases). Trimming pared 6 bases from V and 4 bases from J, leaving 16 bases between. Germline CDR1 and CDR2: MNHEY and SMNVEV (reference sequence). The CDR3 consists of 14 residues. The CDR3 DNA reads TGTGCCAGCAGGAGGGACATCCCCGAATACGAGCAGTACTTC. This sequence encodes CASRRDIPEYEQYF.

This clone appeared a single time. The chain combines TRBV19 with TRBJ2-4; 8 bases align to TRBD1. Germline V gene lookup returns CDR1 LNHDA and CDR2 SQIVND (reference sequence). The CDR3 totals 15 residues. Losses at the gene ends were 6 bases for V and 3 bases for J; bases not matched to a gene: 7. The CDR3 is CASREEGTGKNIQYF. The CDR3 bases are TGTGCCAGTAGGGAAGAGGGGACAGGCAAAAACATTCAGTACTTC.

The chain links TRBV5-1 to TRBJ2-1; maybe TRBD2 (6 bases). Germline CDR1 and CDR2: SGHRS and YFSETQ. Deletions cut 4 bases from V and 8 bases from J, with 13 bases between. There are 13 residues in the CDR3. The CDR3 reads CASSPGVHDEQFF. DNA of the CDR3: TGCGCCAGCAGCCCGGGAGTCCACGATGAGCAGTTCTTC. The complete variable domain, with remaining parts taken from reference TRBV5-1 and TRBJ2-1, reads KAGVTQTPRYLIKTRGQQVTLSCSPISGHRSVSWYQQTPGQGLQFLFEYFSETQRNKGNFPGRFSGRQFSNSRSEMNVSTLELGDSALYLCASSPGVHDEQFFGPGTRLTVL.

J is TRBJ2-2 and V is TRBV7-9; D remains ambiguous. The V gene lost 6 bases and the J gene lost 0 bases, with 14 bases spanning the gap. The germline V gene encodes CDR1 SEHNR and CDR2 FQNEAQ (reference sequence). The CDR3 totals 16 residues. The CDR3 sequence: CASRGILGANTGELFF. CDR3 DNA: TGTGCCAGCAGGGGGATATTAGGAGCGAACACCGGGGAGCTGTTTTTT.